These 4 T cell receptor beta chains originate from one sample sequenced in a study of T-cell memory formation after mild COVID-19. TCRdb ran MiXCR on the 5' RACE reads and lists one entry per CDR3 protein. The table shows some 440,000 distinct CDR3 sequences, with roughly 25% occurring only once. The sequenced sample consisted of PBMCs or a T cell subset sorted from them (not recorded which). These receptors were taken from an adult woman who had mild COVID-19 (a few samples of this study predate the infection). Cell type and time point are not known.

This clonotype appeared a few times. The CDR3 sequence is CSVEDGGSSYNEQFF. DNA of the CDR3: TGCAGCGTTGAAGACGGGGGGAGCTCCTACAATGAGCAGTTCTTC. The genes are TRBV29-1 and TRBJ2-1, with 7 bases fitting TRBD2. V dropped 0 bases and J dropped 0; count of bases not matched to a gene: 2. Per germline, CDR1 SQVTM and CDR2 ANQGSEA. CDR3 length: 15 amino acids.

The rearrangement uses TRBV5-1 and TRBJ2-5; 9 bases map to TRBD2. From germline, CDR1 is SGHRS and CDR2 YFSETQ. The CDR3 runs to 15 residues. The ends lost 7 bases at V and 7 bases at J; junction bases unmatched: 14. The CDR3 region is CASGLVAGVGGTQYF. CDR3 nucleotides: TGCGCCAGCGGCCTAGTAGCGGGAGTAGGCGGGACCCAGTACTTC.

This rearrangement joins TRBV12-3 or TRBV12-4 to TRBJ2-5, with 7 nucleotides matching TRBD1. The CDR3 consists of 16 residues. V dropped 6 bases and J dropped 2; count of bases not matched to a gene: 12. This CDR3 reads CASRYEPTGQQETQYF. In DNA, the CDR3 is TGTGCCAGCAGATACGAACCGACAGGGCAGCAAGAGACCCAGTACTTC.

The genes are TRBV5-4 and TRBJ2-3, with a weak D call TRBD2 (7 bases). The germline V gene encodes CDR1 SGHNT and CDR2 YYREEE (reference sequence). CDR3 length: 17 amino acids. V shed 3 bases and J shed 0 bases, with 17 bases lying between them. The DNA of the CDR3 is TGTGCCAGCAGCTCCGAGGGGGGGCAAGCTAGCACAGATACGCAGTATTTT. This translates into CASSSEGGQASTDTQYF.